This is a list of T cell receptor beta chains from one sample in a study of blood T cell repertoires in COVID-19. Profiling relied on immunoSEQ multiplex PCR, and the TCRdb table lists in-frame clones only, not all of them. Of 120,000 to 150,000 clones detected, about 91% appear once; the ten largest clones hold over 1.5%. Sequencing was performed on peripheral blood. The receptors here all came from a woman aged 55-69 years with acute or convalescent COVID-19. The CDR3 runs from the conserved cysteine through the conserved F or W. D genes are given only for firm matches. Where a row states a size, it is once, few, many or the class of an expanded clone; other rows omit it.

j_gene: TRBJ2-7
d_gene: TRBD1
abundance: once
v_gene: TRBV5-4
CDR3aa: CASSPGGQGVYEQYF
CDR3nt: TGTGCCAGCAGCCCCGGGGGACAGGGAGTCTACGAGCAGTACTTC

j_gene: TRBJ1-1
d_gene: TRBD1
abundance: NA
v_gene: TRBV29-1
CDR3aa: CSVEVGTGPSFF
CDR3nt: TGCAGCGTTGAAGTGGGGACAGGGCCCTCCTTCTTT

j_gene: TRBJ1-2
d_gene: TRBD1
abundance: NA
v_gene: TRBV5-8
CDR3aa: CASSPRGYGYTF
CDR3nt: TGTGCCAGCAGCCCCAGGGGGTATGGCTACACCTTC

j_gene: TRBJ1-1
d_gene: NA
abundance: NA
v_gene: TRBV19
CDR3aa: CASSIGASIAFF
CDR3nt: TGTGCCAGTAGTATAGGGGCCTCGATAGCTTTCTTT

j_gene: TRBJ2-1
d_gene: TRBD2
abundance: NA
v_gene: TRBV6-4
CDR3aa: CASRALAGIYNEQFF
CDR3nt: TGTGCCAGCCGTGCACTAGCGGGGATCTACAATGAGCAGTTCTTC

j_gene: TRBJ1-2
d_gene: TRBD1
abundance: NA
v_gene: TRBV28
CDR3aa: CASRNAAGGAGYGYTF
CDR3nt: TGTGCCAGCAGGAACGCCGCAGGGGGCGCAGGGTATGGCTACACCTTC

j_gene: TRBJ1-1
d_gene: NA
abundance: once
v_gene: TRBV5-1
CDR3aa: CASSLGGGFSDTEAFF
CDR3nt: TGCGCCAGCAGCTTGGGAGGCGGGTTCAGTGACACTGAAGCTTTCTTT

j_gene: TRBJ2-3
d_gene: TRBD2
abundance: NA
v_gene: TRBV19
CDR3aa: CASSSVVSGGIYTDTQYF
CDR3nt: TGTGCCAGTAGCTCCGTCGTCAGCGGGGGGATTTATACAGATACGCAGTATTTT

j_gene: TRBJ2-5
d_gene: TRBD2
abundance: NA
v_gene: TRBV5-1
CDR3aa: CASSLAGGLAGPQETQYF
CDR3nt: TGCGCCAGCAGCTTGGCGGGAGGACTAGCGGGGCCCCAGGAGACCCAGTACTTC

j_gene: TRBJ1-1
d_gene: NA
abundance: NA
v_gene: TRBV7-3
CDR3aa: CASSPDRDTEAFF
CDR3nt: TGTGCCAGCAGCCCCGACAGAGACACTGAAGCTTTCTTT

j_gene: TRBJ2-2
d_gene: NA
abundance: NA
v_gene: TRBV11-3
CDR3aa: CASSFRGGELFF
CDR3nt: TGTGCCAGCAGCTTTAGGGGCGGGGAGCTGTTTTTT

j_gene: TRBJ1-2
d_gene: NA
abundance: NA
v_gene: TRBV6-5
CDR3aa: CASSWGGQSNYGYTF
CDR3nt: TGTGCCAGCAGTTGGGGGGGGCAATCCAACTATGGCTACACCTTC

j_gene: TRBJ1-2
d_gene: NA
abundance: NA
v_gene: TRBV3-1/TRBV3-2
CDR3aa: CASTGEGAAGYGYTF
CDR3nt: TGTGCCAGCACCGGAGAGGGTGCAGCGGGATATGGCTACACCTTC

j_gene: TRBJ2-5
d_gene: TRBD1
abundance: NA
v_gene: TRBV4-1
CDR3aa: CASSQTLTGRYQETQYF
CDR3nt: TGCGCCAGCAGCCAGACCCTGACAGGGAGATACCAAGAGACCCAGTACTTC

j_gene: TRBJ2-1
d_gene: TRBD2
abundance: once
v_gene: TRBV20-1
CDR3aa: CSASPGGTYNEQFF
CDR3nt: TGCAGTGCTAGTCCCGGGGGGACCTACAATGAGCAGTTCTTC

j_gene: TRBJ2-7
d_gene: TRBD1
abundance: NA
v_gene: TRBV5-5
CDR3aa: CASSQGRDRAYEQYF
CDR3nt: TGTGCCAGCAGCCAAGGCCGGGACAGGGCCTACGAGCAGTACTTC

j_gene: TRBJ2-2
d_gene: NA
abundance: once
v_gene: TRBV6-5
CDR3aa: CASSPRVTGELFF
CDR3nt: TGTGCCAGCAGTCCCAGGGTAACCGGGGAGCTGTTTTTT

j_gene: TRBJ1-3
d_gene: NA
abundance: NA
v_gene: TRBV4-1
CDR3aa: CASSQASESGNTIYF
CDR3nt: TGCGCCAGCAGCCAAGCGTCAGAATCTGGAAACACCATATATTTT

j_gene: TRBJ2-7
d_gene: NA
abundance: NA
v_gene: TRBV5-6
CDR3aa: CASSQQDRLFTYEQYF
CDR3nt: TGTGCCAGCAGCCAACAAGACAGGCTTTTCACCTACGAGCAGTACTTC

j_gene: TRBJ1-1
d_gene: NA
abundance: once
v_gene: TRBV9
CDR3aa: CASSVGLGGREVNTEAFF
CDR3nt: TGTGCCAGCAGCGTAGGATTAGGGGGGAGGGAAGTGAACACTGAAGCTTTCTTT

j_gene: TRBJ2-1
d_gene: TRBD1
abundance: NA
v_gene: TRBV5-1
CDR3aa: CASSAGTGFGEQFF
CDR3nt: TGCGCCAGCAGCGCCGGGACAGGGTTCGGTGAGCAGTTCTTC

j_gene: TRBJ1-1
d_gene: NA
abundance: NA
v_gene: TRBV15
CDR3aa: CATSWDKNTEAFF
CDR3nt: TGTGCCACCAGCTGGGACAAGAACACTGAAGCTTTCTTT

j_gene: TRBJ1-6
d_gene: TRBD1
abundance: NA
v_gene: TRBV4-2
CDR3aa: CASSQAGQGNDNSPLHF
CDR3nt: TGTGCCAGCAGCCAAGCGGGACAGGGTAACGATAATTCACCCCTCCACTTT

j_gene: TRBJ1-3
d_gene: NA
abundance: NA
v_gene: TRBV27
CDR3aa: CASSRTGGSGNTIYF
CDR3nt: TGTGCCAGCAGCCGAACGGGGGGCTCTGGAAACACCATATATTTT

j_gene: TRBJ1-3
d_gene: NA
abundance: NA
v_gene: TRBV18
CDR3aa: CASSPPSSSGNTIYF
CDR3nt: TGTGCCAGCTCACCACCTTCCAGCTCTGGAAACACCATATATTTT

j_gene: TRBJ2-1
d_gene: NA
abundance: NA
v_gene: TRBV7-2
CDR3aa: CASSLDHGEVSYNEQFF
CDR3nt: TGTGCCAGCAGCTTAGATCATGGGGAGGTGTCCTACAATGAGCAGTTCTTC

j_gene: TRBJ2-1
d_gene: TRBD2
abundance: NA
v_gene: TRBV11-2
CDR3aa: CASRRPGGSYNEQFF
CDR3nt: TGTGCCAGCAGGAGGCCGGGGGGCTCCTACAATGAGCAGTTCTTC

j_gene: TRBJ1-1
d_gene: NA
abundance: NA
v_gene: TRBV25-1
CDR3aa: CASRRVLGTEAFF
CDR3nt: TGTGCCAGTAGACGGGTTCTGGGCACTGAAGCTTTCTTT

j_gene: TRBJ2-1
d_gene: NA
abundance: once
v_gene: TRBV7-2
CDR3aa: CASSIRQGGGDNEQFF
CDR3nt: TGTGCCAGCAGCATTCGACAGGGAGGTGGTGACAATGAGCAGTTCTTC

j_gene: TRBJ2-6
d_gene: NA
abundance: NA
v_gene: TRBV3-1/TRBV3-2
CDR3aa: CASSHDQVLGSGANVLTF
CDR3nt: TGTGCCAGCAGCCACGACCAGGTACTTGGATCTGGGGCCAACGTCCTGACTTTC

j_gene: TRBJ1-1
d_gene: NA
abundance: once
v_gene: TRBV5-1
CDR3aa: CASRIDIVNTEAFF
CDR3nt: TGCGCCAGCAGAATAGACATAGTGAACACTGAAGCTTTCTTT

j_gene: TRBJ1-1
d_gene: NA
abundance: NA
v_gene: TRBV7-2
CDR3aa: CASSLATQGSVAFF
CDR3nt: TGTGCCAGCAGCTTAGCGACCCAGGGTTCGGTAGCTTTCTTT

j_gene: TRBJ1-1
d_gene: TRBD1
abundance: NA
v_gene: TRBV5-1
CDR3aa: CASSSYGQASMNTEAFF
CDR3nt: TGCGCCAGCAGCTCCTATGGACAGGCTAGCATGAACACTGAAGCTTTCTTT

j_gene: TRBJ1-5
d_gene: TRBD1
abundance: NA
v_gene: TRBV19
CDR3aa: CASTRGPIGGNQPQHF
CDR3nt: TGTGCCAGTACCAGGGGGCCCATTGGGGGCAATCAGCCCCAGCATTTT

j_gene: TRBJ1-1
d_gene: NA
abundance: NA
v_gene: TRBV6-2/TRBV6-3
CDR3aa: CASSYSRFGRNILNTEAFF
CDR3nt: TGTGCCAGCAGTTACTCGAGGTTTGGGAGGAACATTTTGAACACTGAAGCTTTCTTT

j_gene: TRBJ2-5
d_gene: TRBD1
abundance: NA
v_gene: TRBV18
CDR3aa: CASSPFFSGQGAQETQYF
CDR3nt: TGTGCCAGCTCACCTTTTTTCTCGGGACAGGGGGCTCAAGAGACCCAGTACTTC

j_gene: TRBJ2-7
d_gene: NA
abundance: NA
v_gene: TRBV18
CDR3aa: CASSPSDRHYEQYF
CDR3nt: TGTGCCAGCTCACCCTCCGACAGACACTACGAGCAGTACTTC

j_gene: TRBJ2-7
d_gene: TRBD2
abundance: NA
v_gene: TRBV11-2
CDR3aa: CASSLLAGGYEQYF
CDR3nt: TGTGCCAGCAGCTTACTAGCGGGGGGCTACGAGCAGTACTTC

j_gene: TRBJ1-4
d_gene: NA
abundance: NA
v_gene: TRBV18
CDR3aa: CASSPPRGMKEKLFF
CDR3nt: TGTGCCAGCTCACCACCGAGGGGGATGAAAGAAAAACTGTTTTTT

j_gene: TRBJ2-1
d_gene: NA
abundance: NA
v_gene: TRBV3-1/TRBV3-2
CDR3aa: CASSLWTPRVDEQFF
CDR3nt: TGTGCCAGCAGCCTTTGGACACCCCGGGTGGATGAGCAGTTCTTC

j_gene: TRBJ1-1
d_gene: NA
abundance: NA
v_gene: TRBV19
CDR3aa: CASAEGNTEAFF
CDR3nt: TGTGCCAGTGCCGAGGGGAACACTGAAGCTTTCTTT

j_gene: TRBJ1-3
d_gene: TRBD1
abundance: NA
v_gene: TRBV5-1
CDR3aa: CASSLRQGASGNTIYF
CDR3nt: TGCGCCAGCAGCTTGAGGCAGGGGGCTTCCGGAAACACCATATATTTT

j_gene: TRBJ1-2
d_gene: TRBD1
abundance: once
v_gene: TRBV28
CDR3aa: CASNPQGANYGYTF
CDR3nt: TGTGCCAGCAACCCGCAGGGGGCTAACTATGGCTACACCTTC

j_gene: TRBJ2-1
d_gene: NA
abundance: few
v_gene: TRBV24-1
CDR3aa: CATSLQFGEQFF
CDR3nt: TGTGCCACCAGTCTACAGTTTGGTGAGCAGTTCTTC

j_gene: TRBJ1-2
d_gene: TRBD1
abundance: NA
v_gene: TRBV28
CDR3aa: CASRGQGASSYGYTF
CDR3nt: TGTGCCAGCAGGGGACAGGGGGCTTCTTCCTATGGCTACACCTTC

j_gene: TRBJ2-1
d_gene: TRBD1
abundance: once
v_gene: TRBV5-5
CDR3aa: CASSRDSHNEQFF
CDR3nt: TGTGCCAGCAGCCGGGACAGCCATAATGAGCAGTTCTTC

j_gene: TRBJ1-2
d_gene: NA
abundance: NA
v_gene: TRBV6-5
CDR3aa: CASRVSLGDYGYTF
CDR3nt: TGTGCCAGCAGGGTCAGCCTAGGAGATTATGGCTACACCTTC

j_gene: TRBJ2-5
d_gene: NA
abundance: NA
v_gene: TRBV4-2
CDR3aa: CASSQEGGPRPETQYF
CDR3nt: TGTGCCAGCAGCCAAGAGGGGGGGCCCCGGCCCGAGACCCAGTACTTC

j_gene: TRBJ1-6
d_gene: TRBD1
abundance: NA
v_gene: TRBV7-6
CDR3aa: CASSSTGTVDSPLHF
CDR3nt: TGTGCCAGCAGTTCCACCGGGACAGTCGATTCACCCCTCCACTTT

j_gene: TRBJ2-2
d_gene: NA
abundance: NA
v_gene: TRBV21-1
CDR3aa: CASKGQGQNTGELFF
CDR3nt: TGTGCCAGCAAAGGGCAGGGCCAAAACACCGGGGAGCTGTTTTTT

j_gene: TRBJ2-7
d_gene: TRBD1
abundance: NA
v_gene: TRBV28
CDR3aa: CASSHQGAVDYEQYF
CDR3nt: TGTGCCAGCAGCCATCAGGGGGCCGTAGACTACGAGCAGTACTTC

j_gene: TRBJ2-7
d_gene: NA
abundance: NA
v_gene: TRBV7-9
CDR3aa: CASIGWGRSYEQYF
CDR3nt: TGTGCCAGTATAGGATGGGGCCGATCCTACGAGCAGTACTTC

j_gene: TRBJ2-5
d_gene: TRBD2
abundance: NA
v_gene: TRBV18
CDR3aa: CASSLGGLAGGQETQYF
CDR3nt: TGTGCCAGCTCACTAGGGGGACTAGCGGGAGGACAAGAGACCCAGTACTTC

j_gene: TRBJ2-2
d_gene: NA
abundance: NA
v_gene: TRBV24-1
CDR3aa: CATSKGQYTGELFF
CDR3nt: TGTGCCACCAGTAAGGGACAATACACCGGGGAGCTGTTTTTT

j_gene: TRBJ1-4
d_gene: TRBD1
abundance: NA
v_gene: TRBV19
CDR3aa: CASRIPTGDDEKLFF
CDR3nt: TGTGCCAGTAGGATCCCGACAGGGGACGATGAAAAACTGTTTTTT